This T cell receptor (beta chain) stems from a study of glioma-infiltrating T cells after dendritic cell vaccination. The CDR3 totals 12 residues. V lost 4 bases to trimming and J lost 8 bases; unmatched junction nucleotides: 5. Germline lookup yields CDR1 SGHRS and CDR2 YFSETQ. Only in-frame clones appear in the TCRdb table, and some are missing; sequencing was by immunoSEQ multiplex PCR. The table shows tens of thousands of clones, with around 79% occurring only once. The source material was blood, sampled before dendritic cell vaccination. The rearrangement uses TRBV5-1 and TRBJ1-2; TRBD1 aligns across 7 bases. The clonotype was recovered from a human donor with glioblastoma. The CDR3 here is CASSGTVDGYTF. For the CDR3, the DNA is TGCGCCAGCAGCGGGACAGTTGACGGCTACACCTTC.